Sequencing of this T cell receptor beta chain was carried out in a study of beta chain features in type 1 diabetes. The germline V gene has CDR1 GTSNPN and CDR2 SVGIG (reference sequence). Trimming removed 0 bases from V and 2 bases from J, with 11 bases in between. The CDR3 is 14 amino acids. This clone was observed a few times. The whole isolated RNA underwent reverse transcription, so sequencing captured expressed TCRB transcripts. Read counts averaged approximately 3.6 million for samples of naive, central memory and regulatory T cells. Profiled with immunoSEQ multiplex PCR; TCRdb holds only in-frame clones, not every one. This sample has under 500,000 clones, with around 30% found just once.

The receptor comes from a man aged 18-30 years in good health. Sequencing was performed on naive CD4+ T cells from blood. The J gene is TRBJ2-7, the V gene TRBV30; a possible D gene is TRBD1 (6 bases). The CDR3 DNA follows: TGTGCCTGGAGTGTACAGGGCTCGACCTACGAGCAGTACTTC. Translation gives CAWSVQGSTYEQYF.